Listed below are T cell receptor beta chains from one sample, sequenced in a study of T cells after yellow fever vaccination. TCRdb reprocessed the 5' RACE reads via MiXCR and lists one record per CDR3 protein. This table has over 300,000 distinct CDR3 sequences, 3% to 4.5% appearing once. The material was PBMCs, obtained on the day of the yellow fever booster vaccination. The source is a man between 18 and 29 years old who received the YFV17D yellow fever vaccine. The CDR3 runs from the conserved cysteine through the conserved F or W. Fields, in order: V gene, J gene, CDR3 protein.

v_call: TRBV7-7; j_call: TRBJ2-5; cdr3_aa: CASSGRIGGQQETQYF
v_call: TRBV5-1; j_call: TRBJ2-7; cdr3_aa: CASSLDSRRVLFYEQYF
v_call: TRBV12-3/TRBV12-4; j_call: TRBJ2-7; cdr3_aa: CASSERVGPSYEQYF
v_call: TRBV19; j_call: TRBJ1-6; cdr3_aa: CASNPRTGVGSPLHF
v_call: TRBV12-3/TRBV12-4; j_call: TRBJ1-2; cdr3_aa: CASLAANRGRRYGYTF
v_call: TRBV12-3/TRBV12-4; j_call: TRBJ1-3; cdr3_aa: CASSFIGGSGNTIYF
v_call: TRBV15; j_call: TRBJ2-3; cdr3_aa: CATSRVLTGTSGGPADTQYF
v_call: TRBV5-1; j_call: TRBJ2-3; cdr3_aa: CASIGGDGDTQYF
v_call: TRBV7-9; j_call: TRBJ1-1; cdr3_aa: CASRWGNTEAFF
v_call: TRBV6-2/TRBV6-3; j_call: TRBJ1-5; cdr3_aa: CASRTDRDGNQPQHF
v_call: TRBV4-1; j_call: TRBJ2-3; cdr3_aa: CASSQVLAGGYDTQYF
v_call: TRBV6-6; j_call: TRBJ2-5; cdr3_aa: CASSHLRETQYF
v_call: TRBV6-2/TRBV6-3; j_call: TRBJ1-1; cdr3_aa: CASSHALFRGEAFF
v_call: TRBV7-2; j_call: TRBJ2-2; cdr3_aa: CASSLPLAGGPGELFF
v_call: TRBV7-2; j_call: TRBJ1-6; cdr3_aa: CASSLVELAGGGSPLHF
v_call: TRBV5-1; j_call: TRBJ2-1; cdr3_aa: CASSPAHLGGNEQFF
v_call: TRBV5-1; j_call: TRBJ2-1; cdr3_aa: CASGDRAANEQFF
v_call: TRBV12-3/TRBV12-4; j_call: TRBJ2-7; cdr3_aa: CASRAGGPVEQYF
v_call: TRBV5-1; j_call: TRBJ1-1; cdr3_aa: CASSPAVRGNTEAFF
v_call: TRBV6-1; j_call: TRBJ1-2; cdr3_aa: CASSEPGRYGYTF
v_call: TRBV5-1; j_call: TRBJ2-7; cdr3_aa: CASSWGQGDGHEQYF
v_call: TRBV25-1; j_call: TRBJ1-6; cdr3_aa: CASLPRGAYSPLHF
v_call: TRBV10-3; j_call: TRBJ2-1; cdr3_aa: CAIRRLGSYNEQFF
v_call: TRBV12-3/TRBV12-4; j_call: TRBJ2-2; cdr3_aa: CASSPIGGFTGELFF